A single sample gave rise to the 22 T cell receptor beta chains below, sequenced in a study of shared clonotypes between healthy human individuals (dated by TCRdb to 2020 to 2021). The library was built by means of the immunoSEQ multiplex PCR assay. In TCRdb, the immuneACCESS table is reduced to in-frame sequences with V and J assigned. These tables do not hold every clone; where another copy was compared, an unresolved V gene accounts for under half, and the others remain unexplained. For this sample there are approximately 640,000 clones; around 72% appear just once. The top ten hold about 1.8% of the sample. Input material: memory CD4+ T cells sorted from blood. Explained via the paper, the cell subset or site label denotes: CD45RA-negative fraction. Receptors originate from a woman aged 25 to 39 in good health.

The rearrangement uses TRBV5-8 and TRBJ2-1; the D gene is possibly TRBD1 (6 bases). Trimming left V 0 bases short and J 9 bases short, with 13 bases between. Germline V gene data show CDR1 as SGHTS and CDR2 as YDEGEE. The CDR3 is 14 residues long. The CDR3 DNA follows: TGTGCCAGCAGCTTGGGTGGGGGCTTCTTTGAGCAGTTCTTC. It specifies CASSLGGGFFEQFF.

This chain uses TRBV7-9 with TRBJ1-1; 7 bases match TRBD1. V lost 6 bases and J lost 4; bases outside the gene matches: 8. CDR3 length equals 14 residues. The germline V gene has CDR1 SEHNR and CDR2 FQNEAQ (reference sequence). This CDR3 is CASSPLAGGTEAFF. The CDR3 coding sequence is TGTGCCAGCAGTCCCCTGGCAGGGGGCACTGAAGCTTTCTTT.

V gene TRBV28 combines with J gene TRBJ2-7; 9 nucleotides line up with TRBD1. The CDR3 spans 15 residues. V shed 3 bases, J shed 5 bases, and the junction held 8 bases outside the gene matches. From germline, CDR1 is MDHEN and CDR2 SYDVKM. CDR3 sequence: CASSLTGTGYDEQYF. CDR3 bases: TGTGCCAGCAGTTTGACCGGGACAGGGTACGACGAGCAGTACTTC.

The sample holds many counts of this clone. The V gene is TRBV28, the J gene TRBJ2-7; D is unresolved. The CDR3 has 15 residues. The V gene's germline CDR1 is MDHEN and CDR2 SYDVKM. V was trimmed by 4 bases and J by 1 base, leaving 14 bases between them. The CDR3 bases are TGTGCCAGCAGTTCACCGGCCGCCTCTTCCTACGAGCAGTACTTC. Translating gives CASSSPAASSYEQYF.

This clone was picked up one time. The genes are TRBV6-5 and TRBJ1-2; possible D gene TRBD1, 5 bases. Trimming cost V 7 bases and J 4 bases, with 10 bases left between them. This CDR3 has 12 residues. The germline CDR1 and CDR2 sequences are MNHEY and SVGAGI. CDR3 coding DNA: TGTGCCAGCAATGGGGGATTCTATGGCTACACCTTC. It is translated as CASNGGFYGYTF.

Notes on this clone: Other DNA sequences in the same sample also yield this CDR3. This chain links TRBV5-1 with TRBJ2-7; perhaps D is TRBD1 or TRBD2 (5 bases each). Germline CDR1 SGHRS, CDR2 YFSETQ. The CDR3 runs 15 residues. Trimming cost V 0 bases and J 0 bases, with 10 bases left between them. The CDR3 loop reads CASSLAGTSSYEQYF. The CDR3 nucleotides are TGCGCCAGCAGCTTGGCGGGGACGAGCTCCTACGAGCAGTACTTC.

This clone was counted a few times. The chain has TRBV29-1 and TRBJ1-2; D is uncertain. This CDR3 has 12 amino acids. Looked up from germline, CDR1 is SQVTM and CDR2 is ANQGSEA. The ends were cut back, 6 bases at V and 8 bases at J, with 16 bases in the middle. CDR3 nucleotide sequence: TGCAGCGTGGTGTATGGCGTTAACGGCTACACCTTC. This gives the protein CSVVYGVNGYTF. Combining the CDR3 with reference TRBV29-1 and TRBJ1-2 gives the whole variable domain SAVISQKPSRDICQRGTSLTIQCQVDSQVTMMFWYRQQPGQSLTLIATANQGSEATYESGFVIDKFPISRPNLTFSTLTVSNMSPEDSSIYLCSVVYGVNGYTFGSGTRLTVV.

J is TRBJ2-2 and V is TRBV25-1; 14 nucleotides agree with TRBD2. The CDR3 extends over 17 amino acids. Germline V gives CDR1 MGHDK, CDR2 SYGVNS. Unmatched junction bases numbered 7, after V lost 10 bases and J lost 0 bases. The CDR3 sequence: CATQTSGRAPNTGELFF. The CDR3 bases are TGTGCCACCCAGACTAGCGGGAGGGCCCCGAACACCGGGGAGCTGTTTTTT. The full variable domain, its missing parts supplied by reference TRBV25-1 and TRBJ2-2, is EADIYQTPRYLVIGTGKKITLECSQTMGHDKMYWYQQDPGMELHLIHYSYGVNSTEKGDLSSESTVSRIRTEHFPLTLESARPSHTSQYLCATQTSGRAPNTGELFFGEGSRLTVL.

The chain joins TRBV7-6 to TRBJ2-2; tentative D call: TRBD1 (6 bases). The length of the CDR3 is 14 residues. Trimming took off 5 bases at V and 4 bases at J, with 11 bases between the two ends. Germline V gene sequence: CDR1 SGHVS, CDR2 FNYEAQ. The CDR3 bases are TGTGCCAGCAGCCTGGACAGTTTCACCGGGGAGCTGTTTTTT. It translates to CASSLDSFTGELFF.

The chain recombines TRBV27 with TRBJ2-7; 9 bases match TRBD1. With V trimmed by 6 bases and J by 2 bases, 5 bases remained unmatched. CDR1 is MNHEY and CDR2 is SMNVEV in the germline V gene (reference sequence). CDR3 length: 14 amino acids. The CDR3 DNA reads TGTGCCAGCAGACACAGGGGGCTTGCCTACGAGCAGTACTTC. This encodes CASRHRGLAYEQYF.

V and J are TRBV28 and TRBJ1-5; D might be TRBD1 (6 bases). The germline V gene encodes CDR1 MDHEN and CDR2 SYDVKM. V lost 8 bases and J lost 7, with 21 bases in between. The CDR3 covers 15 residues. CDR3 nucleotides: TGTGCCAGCCTCCCTCGGGGGCAGGTTAGCCAGCCCCAGCATTTT. Protein product: CASLPRGQVSQPQHF. Full variable domain (missing parts from reference TRBV28 and TRBJ1-5): DVKVTQSSRYLVKRTGEKVFLECVQDMDHENMFWYRQDPGLGLRLIYFSYDVKMKEKGDIPEGYSVSREKKERFSLILESASTNQTSMYLCASLPRGQVSQPQHFGDGTRLSIL.

The chain links TRBV19 to TRBJ1-4, with TRBD1 identical over 7 bases. CDR3 length: 15 amino acids. CDR1 and CDR2 (germline): LNHDA, SQIVND (reference sequence). With V trimmed by 4 bases and J by 1 base, 3 bases remained unmatched. For the CDR3, the DNA is TGTGCCAGTAGTACAGGGGGAGGAACTAATGAAAAACTGTTTTTT. It encodes CASSTGGGTNEKLFF.

The rearrangement links TRBV27 to TRBJ1-3; D is unclear. V dropped 7 bases and J dropped 4 bases, with 8 bases sitting between them. The germline CDR1 and CDR2 sequences are MNHEY and SMNVEV (reference sequence). CDR3 length: 12 amino acids. CDR3: CASKGMGNTIYF. The CDR3 coding sequence is TGTGCCAGCAAAGGGATGGGAAACACCATATATTTT.

The chain links TRBV5-5 to TRBJ2-3, with a possible D match to TRBD1 (5 bases). CDR3 size: 12 residues. Trimming removed 1 base from V and 6 bases from J, with 6 bases in between. The germline V gene encodes CDR1 SGHKS and CDR2 YYEKEE (reference sequence). CDR3 nucleotides: TGTGCCAGCAGCTTGTCAGGGGATACGCAGTATTTT. Translation: CASSLSGDTQYF.

This chain connects TRBV28 to TRBJ2-7; 8 nucleotides align to TRBD2. Germline trimming cut 6 bases from V and 1 base from J; bases unmatched to any gene: 11. The CDR3 sequence is 16 residues long. The germline CDR1 and CDR2 sequences are MDHEN and SYDVKM. Here the CDR3 DNA reads TGTGCCAGCAGGGATAGCGGGACCGGTGGTTCCTACGAGCAGTACTTC. Amino acid sequence: CASRDSGTGGSYEQYF.

The chain couples TRBV18 to TRBJ1-1; no clear D. V was pared by 0 bases and J by 1 base, with 6 bases between. CDR1 and CDR2 (germline): KGHSH, LQKENI. CDR3 length: 14 residues. The CDR3 loop reads CASSPPFGNTEAFF. The CDR3 bases are TGTGCCAGCTCACCACCGTTCGGGAACACTGAAGCTTTCTTT.

This sequence joins TRBV28 and TRBJ1-2; D perhaps matches TRBD1 (6 bases). The CDR3 is 15 amino acids. Germline loops: CDR1 MDHEN, CDR2 SYDVKM. The V and J ends lost 3 bases and 3 bases respectively, with 14 bases between them. The CDR3 sequence: CASSFIQGGDYGYTF. The CDR3 DNA follows: TGTGCCAGCAGTTTCATACAGGGAGGTGACTATGGCTACACCTTC.

This rearrangement joins TRBV27 to TRBJ2-1; weak D call: TRBD2 (5 bases). Deletions cut 6 bases from V and 10 bases from J, with 19 bases between. CDR3 length: 14 amino acids. CDR1 and CDR2 from the germline V gene are MNHEY and SMNVEV (reference sequence). Here the CDR3 DNA reads TGTGCCAGCAGGGGTCGAGGACTGACGTCGGAGCAGTTCTTC. Residues: CASRGRGLTSEQFF.

This rearrangement joins TRBV28 to TRBJ1-1; D is unclear. V gave up 11 bases and J gave up 3 bases, with 16 bases separating them. CDR1 and CDR2 from the germline V gene are MDHEN and SYDVKM. The CDR3 is 13 amino acids. The CDR3, as DNA: TGTGCCTCCTCACCTCTTAGGCACACTGAAGCTTTCTTT. It specifies CASSPLRHTEAFF.

Notes on this clone: Other DNA sequences in this specimen translate into the identical CDR3. The chain couples TRBV7-2 to TRBJ1-4; D call uncertain. The V end was cut by 1 base, the J end by 4 bases, with 7 bases between. This CDR3 is built from 14 residues. Germline CDR1 is SGHTA and CDR2 is FQGNSA. CDR3 region: CASSLVHSNEKLFF. In nucleotides, the CDR3 is TGTGCCAGCAGCTTAGTGCACAGTAATGAAAAACTGTTTTTT.

The chain links TRBV7-9 to TRBJ2-7; perhaps TRBD2 as D (6 bases). From germline, CDR1 is SEHNR and CDR2 FQNEAQ (reference sequence). V was trimmed by 6 bases and J by 0 bases, leaving 12 bases between them. CDR3 length: 14 amino acids. CDR3 in DNA: TGTGCCAGCAGAACGGACGGGAGCTCCTACGAGCAGTACTTC. Amino acid sequence: CASRTDGSSYEQYF.

This clone has ten or more counts. Other DNA sequences of this sample code for an identical CDR3. The CDR3 DNA follows: TGTGCCAGCAGGAAAGGGACCTCTGGGGCCAACGTCCTGACTTTC. As protein: CASRKGTSGANVLTF. The chain recombines TRBV6-5 with TRBJ2-6, with D perhaps given as TRBD1 or TRBD2 (5 bases each). The CDR3 has 15 residues. V lost 6 bases and J lost 0, with 9 bases in between. The germline gives CDR1 MNHEY, CDR2 SVGAGI.